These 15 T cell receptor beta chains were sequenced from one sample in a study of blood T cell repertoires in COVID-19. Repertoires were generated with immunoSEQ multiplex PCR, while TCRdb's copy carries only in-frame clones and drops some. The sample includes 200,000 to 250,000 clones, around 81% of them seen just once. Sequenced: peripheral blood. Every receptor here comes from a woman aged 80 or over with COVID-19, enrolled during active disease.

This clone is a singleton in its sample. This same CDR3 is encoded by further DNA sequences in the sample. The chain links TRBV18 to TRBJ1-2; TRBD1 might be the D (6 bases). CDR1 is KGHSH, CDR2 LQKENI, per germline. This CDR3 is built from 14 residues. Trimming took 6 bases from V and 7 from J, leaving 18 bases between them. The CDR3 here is CASSPGQSSGGYTF. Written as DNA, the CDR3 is TGTGCCAGCTCGCCAGGACAGTCCTCGGGTGGCTACACCTTC.

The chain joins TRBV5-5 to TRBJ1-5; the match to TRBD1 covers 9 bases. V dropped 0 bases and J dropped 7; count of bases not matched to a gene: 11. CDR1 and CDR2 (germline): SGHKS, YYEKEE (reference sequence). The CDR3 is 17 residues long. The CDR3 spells CASSLELGGTGTQPQHF. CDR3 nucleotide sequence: TGTGCCAGCAGCTTGGAACTGGGAGGGACAGGGACCCAGCCCCAGCATTTT.

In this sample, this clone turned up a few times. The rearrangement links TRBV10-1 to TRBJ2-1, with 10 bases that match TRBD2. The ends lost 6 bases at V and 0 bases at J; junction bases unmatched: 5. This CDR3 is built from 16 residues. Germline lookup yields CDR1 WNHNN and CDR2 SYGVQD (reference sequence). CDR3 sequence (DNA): TGCGCCAGCAGCGCTAGCGGGGGTGCCTCCTACAATGAGCAGTTCTTC. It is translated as CASSASGGASYNEQFF.

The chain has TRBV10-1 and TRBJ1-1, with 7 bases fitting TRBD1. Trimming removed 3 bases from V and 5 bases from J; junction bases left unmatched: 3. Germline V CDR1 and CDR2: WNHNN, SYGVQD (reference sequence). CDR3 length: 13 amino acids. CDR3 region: CASSDEGATEAFF. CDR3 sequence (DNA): TGCGCCAGCAGTGACGAGGGGGCGACTGAAGCTTTCTTT.

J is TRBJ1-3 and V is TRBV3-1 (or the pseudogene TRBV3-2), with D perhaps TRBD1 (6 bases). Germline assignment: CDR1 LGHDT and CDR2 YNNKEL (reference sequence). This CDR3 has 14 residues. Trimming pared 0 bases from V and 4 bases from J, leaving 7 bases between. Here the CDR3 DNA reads TGTGCCAGCAGCCAAGATGACAGGGGAAACACCATATATTTT. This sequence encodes CASSQDDRGNTIYF.

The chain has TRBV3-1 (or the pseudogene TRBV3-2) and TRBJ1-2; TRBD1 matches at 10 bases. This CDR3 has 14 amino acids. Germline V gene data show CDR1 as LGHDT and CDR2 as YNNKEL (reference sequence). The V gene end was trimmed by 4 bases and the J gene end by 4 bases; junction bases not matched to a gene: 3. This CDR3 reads CASSLRTGGYGYTF. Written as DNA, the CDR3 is TGTGCCAGCAGCCTCCGGACAGGGGGCTATGGCTACACCTTC.

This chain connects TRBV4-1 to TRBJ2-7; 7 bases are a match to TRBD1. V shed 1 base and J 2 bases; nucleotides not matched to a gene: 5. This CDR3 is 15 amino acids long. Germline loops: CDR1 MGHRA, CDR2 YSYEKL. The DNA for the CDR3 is TGCGCCAGCAGCCAAGGGGGGACAGCTACCTACGAGCAGTACTTC. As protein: CASSQGGTATYEQYF.

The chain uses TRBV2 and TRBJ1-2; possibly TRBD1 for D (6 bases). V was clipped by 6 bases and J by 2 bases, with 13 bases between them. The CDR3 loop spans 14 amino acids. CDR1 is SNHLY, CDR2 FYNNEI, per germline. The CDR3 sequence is CASSPRTENYGYTF. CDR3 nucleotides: TGTGCCAGCAGCCCTAGGACAGAAAACTATGGCTACACCTTC.

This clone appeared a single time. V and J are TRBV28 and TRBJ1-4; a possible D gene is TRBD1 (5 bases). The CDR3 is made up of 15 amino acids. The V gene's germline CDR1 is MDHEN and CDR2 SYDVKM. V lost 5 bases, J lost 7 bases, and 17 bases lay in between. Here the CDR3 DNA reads TGTGCCAGCAGTCGAGCGGGGACTTATTCTGAAAAACTGTTTTTT. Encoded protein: CASSRAGTYSEKLFF.

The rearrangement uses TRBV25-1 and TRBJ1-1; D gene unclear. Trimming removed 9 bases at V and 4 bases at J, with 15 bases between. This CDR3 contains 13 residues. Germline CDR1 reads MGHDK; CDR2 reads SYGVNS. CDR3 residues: CASGGEVTTEAFF. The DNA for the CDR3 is TGTGCCAGTGGTGGGGAGGTAACCACTGAAGCTTTCTTT.

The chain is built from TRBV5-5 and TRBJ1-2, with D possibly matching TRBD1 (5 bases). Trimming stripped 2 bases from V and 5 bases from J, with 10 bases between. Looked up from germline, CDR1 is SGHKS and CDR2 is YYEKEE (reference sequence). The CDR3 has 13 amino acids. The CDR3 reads CASSFSAGYGYTF. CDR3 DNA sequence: TGTGCCAGCAGCTTCTCGGCAGGGTATGGCTACACCTTC.

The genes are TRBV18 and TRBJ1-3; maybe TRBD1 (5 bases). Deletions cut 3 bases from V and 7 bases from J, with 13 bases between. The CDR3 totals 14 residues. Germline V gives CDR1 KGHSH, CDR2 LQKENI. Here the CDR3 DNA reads TGTGCCAGCTCACCGCGGGACTCTCGGAACACCATATATTTT. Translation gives CASSPRDSRNTIYF.

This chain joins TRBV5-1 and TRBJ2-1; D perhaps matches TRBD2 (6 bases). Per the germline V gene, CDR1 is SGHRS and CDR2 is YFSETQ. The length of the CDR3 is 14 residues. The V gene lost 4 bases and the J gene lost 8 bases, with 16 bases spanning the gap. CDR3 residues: CASSPVAARDEQFF. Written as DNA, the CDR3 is TGCGCCAGCAGCCCGGTAGCGGCGCGGGATGAGCAGTTCTTC. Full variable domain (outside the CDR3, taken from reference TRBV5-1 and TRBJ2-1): KAGVTQTPRYLIKTRGQQVTLSCSPISGHRSVSWYQQTPGQGLQFLFEYFSETQRNKGNFPGRFSGRQFSNSRSEMNVSTLELGDSALYLCASSPVAARDEQFFGPGTRLTVL.

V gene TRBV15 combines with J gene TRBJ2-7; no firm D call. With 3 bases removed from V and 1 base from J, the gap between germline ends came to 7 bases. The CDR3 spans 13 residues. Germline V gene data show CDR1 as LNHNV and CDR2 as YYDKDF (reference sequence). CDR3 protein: CATSRARSYEQYF. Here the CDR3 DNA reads TGTGCCACCAGCAGGGCCAGGTCCTACGAGCAGTACTTC.

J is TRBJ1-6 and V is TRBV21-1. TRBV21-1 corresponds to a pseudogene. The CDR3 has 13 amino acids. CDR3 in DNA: TGTGCCAGCAGCAAAGGGGGGGGACCACCCCTCCACTTT. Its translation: CASSKGGGPPLHF.